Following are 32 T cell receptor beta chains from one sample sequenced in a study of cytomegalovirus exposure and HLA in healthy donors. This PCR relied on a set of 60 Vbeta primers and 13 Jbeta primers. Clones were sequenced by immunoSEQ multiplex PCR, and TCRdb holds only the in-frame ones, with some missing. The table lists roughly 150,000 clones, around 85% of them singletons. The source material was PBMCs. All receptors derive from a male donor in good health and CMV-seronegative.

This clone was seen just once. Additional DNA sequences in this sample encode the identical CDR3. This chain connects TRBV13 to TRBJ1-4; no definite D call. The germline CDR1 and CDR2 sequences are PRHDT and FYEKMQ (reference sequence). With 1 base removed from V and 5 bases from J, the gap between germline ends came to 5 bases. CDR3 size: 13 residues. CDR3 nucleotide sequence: TGTGCCAGCAGCTTAGATAGAAATGAAAAACTGTTTTTT. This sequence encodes CASSLDRNEKLFF.

Here the CDR3 reads CASSLGLTSSVLFF. The CDR3 DNA follows: TGCGCCAGCAGCTTGGGCCTGACTAGTTCGGTACTGTTTTTT. J is TRBJ2-2 and V is TRBV5-1; D may be TRBD2 (6 bases). This CDR3 comprises 14 residues. The V end was cut by 0 bases, the J end by 14 bases, with 17 bases between. Looked up from germline, CDR1 is SGHRS and CDR2 is YFSETQ.

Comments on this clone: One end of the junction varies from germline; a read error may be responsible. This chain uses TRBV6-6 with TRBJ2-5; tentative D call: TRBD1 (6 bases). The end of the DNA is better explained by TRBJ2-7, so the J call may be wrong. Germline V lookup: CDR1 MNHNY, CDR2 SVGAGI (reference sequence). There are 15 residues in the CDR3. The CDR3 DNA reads TGTGCCAGCAGTCACTCCATGGACAGTTCGGACGAGCAGTACTTC. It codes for CASSHSMDSSDEQYF.

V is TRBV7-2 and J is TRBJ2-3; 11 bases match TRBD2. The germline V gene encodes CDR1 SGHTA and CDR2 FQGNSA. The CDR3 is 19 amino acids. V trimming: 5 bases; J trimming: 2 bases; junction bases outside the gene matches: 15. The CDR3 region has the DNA TGTGCCAGCAGCGAAAGGCCTGGGATAGCGGGGGGGCACACAGATACGCAGTATTTT. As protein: CASSERPGIAGGHTDTQYF.

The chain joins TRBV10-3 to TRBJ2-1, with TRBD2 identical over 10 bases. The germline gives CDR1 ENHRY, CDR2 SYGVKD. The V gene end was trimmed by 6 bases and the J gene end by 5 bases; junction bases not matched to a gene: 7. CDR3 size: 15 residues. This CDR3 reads CAISEGLAEHNEQFF. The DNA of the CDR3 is TGTGCCATCAGCGAAGGACTAGCGGAACACAATGAGCAGTTCTTC.

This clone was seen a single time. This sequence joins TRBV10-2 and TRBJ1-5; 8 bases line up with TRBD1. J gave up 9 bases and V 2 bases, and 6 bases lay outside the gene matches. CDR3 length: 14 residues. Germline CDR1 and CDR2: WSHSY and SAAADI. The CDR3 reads CASSEGQGDRPQHF. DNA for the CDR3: TGCGCCAGCAGTGAGGGACAGGGCGATCGGCCCCAGCATTTT.

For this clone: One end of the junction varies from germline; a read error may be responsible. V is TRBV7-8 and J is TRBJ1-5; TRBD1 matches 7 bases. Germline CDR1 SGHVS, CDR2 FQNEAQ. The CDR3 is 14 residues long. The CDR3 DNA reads TGTGCCAGCAGCCCCCGACAGGGAAATCGGCCCCAGCATTTT. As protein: CASSPRQGNRPQHF.

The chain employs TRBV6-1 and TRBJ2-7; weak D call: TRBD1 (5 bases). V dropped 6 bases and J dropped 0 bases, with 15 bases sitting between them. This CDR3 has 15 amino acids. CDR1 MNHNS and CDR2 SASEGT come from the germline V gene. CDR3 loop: CASSVGHQISYEQYF. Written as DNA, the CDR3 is TGTGCCAGCAGCGTTGGACACCAAATCTCCTACGAGCAGTACTTC.

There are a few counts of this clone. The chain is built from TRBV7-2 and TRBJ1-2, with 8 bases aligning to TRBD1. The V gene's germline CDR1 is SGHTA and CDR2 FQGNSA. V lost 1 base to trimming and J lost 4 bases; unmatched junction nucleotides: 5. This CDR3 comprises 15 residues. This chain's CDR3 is CASSLDSGGGYGYTF. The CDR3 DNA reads TGTGCCAGCAGCTTAGATTCAGGGGGCGGCTATGGCTACACCTTC.

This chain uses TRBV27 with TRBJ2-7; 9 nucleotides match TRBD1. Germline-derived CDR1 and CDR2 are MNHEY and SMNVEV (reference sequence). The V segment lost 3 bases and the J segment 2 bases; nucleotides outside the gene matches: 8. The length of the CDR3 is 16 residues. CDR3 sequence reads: CASSFVGTGIPYEQYF. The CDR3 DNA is TGTGCCAGCAGTTTTGTTGGGACAGGGATTCCCTACGAGCAGTACTTC.

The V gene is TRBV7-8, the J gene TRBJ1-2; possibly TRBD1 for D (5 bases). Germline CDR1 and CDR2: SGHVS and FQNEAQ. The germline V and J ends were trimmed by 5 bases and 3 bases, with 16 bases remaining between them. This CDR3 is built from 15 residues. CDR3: CASSPRQGLHYGYTF. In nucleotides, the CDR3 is TGTGCCAGCAGCCCTAGGCAGGGCCTCCACTATGGCTACACCTTC.

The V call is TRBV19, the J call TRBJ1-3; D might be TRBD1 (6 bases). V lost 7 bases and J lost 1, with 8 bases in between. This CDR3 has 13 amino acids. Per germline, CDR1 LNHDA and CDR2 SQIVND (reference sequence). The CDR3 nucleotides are TGTGCCAGTATGCAGGGGTCTGGAAACACCATATATTTT. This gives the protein CASMQGSGNTIYF.

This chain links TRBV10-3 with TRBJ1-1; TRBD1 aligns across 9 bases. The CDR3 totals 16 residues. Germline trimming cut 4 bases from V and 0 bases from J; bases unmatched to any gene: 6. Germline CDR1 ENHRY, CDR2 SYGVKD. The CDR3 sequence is CAISVRTGALNTEAFF. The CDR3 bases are TGTGCCATCAGTGTACGGACAGGGGCGTTGAACACTGAAGCTTTCTTT.

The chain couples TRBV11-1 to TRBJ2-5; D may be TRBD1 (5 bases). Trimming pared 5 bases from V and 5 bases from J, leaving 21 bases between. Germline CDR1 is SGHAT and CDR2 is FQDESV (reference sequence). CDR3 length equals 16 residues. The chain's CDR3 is CASSLGVQATLETQYF. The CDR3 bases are TGTGCCAGCAGCCTAGGGGTCCAGGCTACTCTGGAGACCCAGTACTTC.

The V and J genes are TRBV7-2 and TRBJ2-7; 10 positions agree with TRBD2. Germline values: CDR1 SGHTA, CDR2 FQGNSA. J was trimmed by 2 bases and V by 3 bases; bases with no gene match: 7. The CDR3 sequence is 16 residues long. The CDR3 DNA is TGTGCCAGCAGCTTCACTCCTAGCGGGAGAACCTACGAGCAGTACTTC. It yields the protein CASSFTPSGRTYEQYF.

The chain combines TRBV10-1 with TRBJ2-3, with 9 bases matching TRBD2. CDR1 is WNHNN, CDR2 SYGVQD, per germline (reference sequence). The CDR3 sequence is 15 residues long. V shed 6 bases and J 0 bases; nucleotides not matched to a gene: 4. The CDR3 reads CASSRTSASTDTQYF. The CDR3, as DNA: TGCGCCAGCAGCAGGACTAGCGCTAGCACAGATACGCAGTATTTT.

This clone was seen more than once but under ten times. CDR3 region: CASSLVPGGSTDTQYF. In DNA form, the CDR3 reads TGTGCCAGCAGCTTAGTTCCGGGTGGGAGCACAGATACGCAGTATTTT. The V gene is TRBV7-2, the J gene TRBJ2-3; D is unresolved. Trimming removed 1 base at V and 0 bases at J, with 11 bases between. CDR1 is SGHTA and CDR2 is FQGNSA in the germline V gene. The CDR3 is made up of 16 amino acids.

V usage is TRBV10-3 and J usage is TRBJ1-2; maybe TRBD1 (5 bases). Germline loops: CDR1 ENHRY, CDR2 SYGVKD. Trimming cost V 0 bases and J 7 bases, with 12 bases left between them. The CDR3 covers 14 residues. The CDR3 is CAISESPGRGGYTF. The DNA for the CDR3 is TGTGCCATCAGTGAGTCGCCGGGGAGGGGTGGCTACACCTTC.

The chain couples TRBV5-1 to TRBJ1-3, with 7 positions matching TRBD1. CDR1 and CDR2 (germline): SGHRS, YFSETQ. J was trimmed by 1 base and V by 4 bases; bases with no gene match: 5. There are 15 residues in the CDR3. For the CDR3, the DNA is TGCGCCAGCAGCACGACAGGGCGATCTGGAAACACCATATATTTT. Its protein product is CASSTTGRSGNTIYF.

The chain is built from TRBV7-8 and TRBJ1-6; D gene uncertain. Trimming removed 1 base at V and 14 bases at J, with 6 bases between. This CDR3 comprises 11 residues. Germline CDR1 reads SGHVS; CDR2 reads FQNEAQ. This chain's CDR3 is CASSLGVALHF. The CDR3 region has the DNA TGTGCCAGCAGCTTAGGAGTGGCCCTCCACTTT.

CDR3: CASSPPYRANQPQHF. CDR3 nucleotide sequence: TGTGCCAGCAGTCCACCATACAGGGCCAATCAGCCCCAGCATTTT. V usage is TRBV27 and J usage is TRBJ1-5; D is possibly TRBD1 (6 bases). The CDR3 consists of 15 residues. The germline V gene encodes CDR1 MNHEY and CDR2 SMNVEV (reference sequence). V lost 5 bases, J lost 3 bases, and 14 bases lay in between.

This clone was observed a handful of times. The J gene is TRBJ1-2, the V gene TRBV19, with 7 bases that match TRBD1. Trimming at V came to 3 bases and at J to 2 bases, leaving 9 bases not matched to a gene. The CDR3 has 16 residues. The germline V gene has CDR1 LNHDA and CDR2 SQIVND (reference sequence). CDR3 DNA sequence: TGTGCCAGTAGTATCGGAGACAGGGCACGAAACTATGGCTACACCTTC. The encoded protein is CASSIGDRARNYGYTF.

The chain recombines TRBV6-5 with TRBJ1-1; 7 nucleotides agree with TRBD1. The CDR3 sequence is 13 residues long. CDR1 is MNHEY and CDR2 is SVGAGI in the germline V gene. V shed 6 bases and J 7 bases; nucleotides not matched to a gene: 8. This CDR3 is CASRRQGPREAFF. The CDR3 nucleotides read TGTGCCAGCAGGAGACAGGGACCCCGTGAAGCTTTCTTT.

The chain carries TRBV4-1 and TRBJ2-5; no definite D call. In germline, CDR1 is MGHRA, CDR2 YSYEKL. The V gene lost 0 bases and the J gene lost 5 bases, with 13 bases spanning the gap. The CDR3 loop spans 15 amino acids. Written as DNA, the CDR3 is TGCGCCAGCAGCCAAGAGGCGGCCGGGTATGAGACCCAGTACTTC. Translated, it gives CASSQEAAGYETQYF.

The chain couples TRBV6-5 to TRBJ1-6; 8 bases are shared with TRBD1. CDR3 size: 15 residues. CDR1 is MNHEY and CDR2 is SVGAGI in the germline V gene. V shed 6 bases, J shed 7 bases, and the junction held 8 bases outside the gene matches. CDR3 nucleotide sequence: TGTGCCAGCAGAACTGGAGACAGGGGAAATTCACCCCTCCACTTT. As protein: CASRTGDRGNSPLHF.

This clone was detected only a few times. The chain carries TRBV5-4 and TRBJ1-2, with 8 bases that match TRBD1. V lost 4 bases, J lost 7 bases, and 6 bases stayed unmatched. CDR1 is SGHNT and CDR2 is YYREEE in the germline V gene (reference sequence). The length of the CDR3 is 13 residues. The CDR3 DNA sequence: TGTGCCAGCAGCCAGACAGGGGATCTTGGCTACACCTTC. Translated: CASSQTGDLGYTF.

CDR3 sequence reads: CASTSGEAGEVEQFF. The CDR3 DNA sequence: TGTGCCAGCACCTCGGGGGAGGCGGGAGAAGTTGAGCAGTTCTTC. V is TRBV6-1 and J is TRBJ2-1; 7 bases align to TRBD2. J lost 9 bases, V lost 7 bases, and 15 bases had no gene match. From germline, CDR1 is MNHNS and CDR2 SASEGT. This CDR3 is built from 15 residues.

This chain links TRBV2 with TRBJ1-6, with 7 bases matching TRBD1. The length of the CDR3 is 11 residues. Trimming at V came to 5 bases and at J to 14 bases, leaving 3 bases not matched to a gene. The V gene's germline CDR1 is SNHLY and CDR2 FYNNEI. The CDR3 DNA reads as TGTGCCAGCAGTTTGACAGGGTCCCTCCACTTT. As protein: CASSLTGSLHF. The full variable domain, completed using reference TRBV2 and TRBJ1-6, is EPEVTQTPSHQVTQMGQEVILRCVPISNHLYFYWYRQILGQKVEFLVSFYNNEISEKSEIFDDQFSVERPDGSNFTLKIRSTKLEDSAMYFCASSLTGSLHFGNGTRLTVT.

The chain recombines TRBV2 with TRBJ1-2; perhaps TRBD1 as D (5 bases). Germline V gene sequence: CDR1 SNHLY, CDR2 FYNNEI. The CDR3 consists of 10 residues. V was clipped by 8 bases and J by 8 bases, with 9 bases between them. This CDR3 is CASGAGGYTF. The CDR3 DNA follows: TGTGCCAGCGGGGCTGGGGGCTACACCTTC. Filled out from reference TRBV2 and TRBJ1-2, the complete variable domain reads EPEVTQTPSHQVTQMGQEVILRCVPISNHLYFYWYRQILGQKVEFLVSFYNNEISEKSEIFDDQFSVERPDGSNFTLKIRSTKLEDSAMYFCASGAGGYTFGSGTRLTVV.

CDR3 sequence reads: CASGGQGAYEQYF. The CDR3 DNA reads TGTGCCAGCGGCGGACAGGGGGCCTACGAGCAGTACTTC. The genes are TRBV2 and TRBJ2-7, with 10 bases that match TRBD1. Trimming cost V 8 bases and J 2 bases; bases outside gene matches: 3. The CDR3 has 13 residues. Germline CDR1 and CDR2: SNHLY and FYNNEI.

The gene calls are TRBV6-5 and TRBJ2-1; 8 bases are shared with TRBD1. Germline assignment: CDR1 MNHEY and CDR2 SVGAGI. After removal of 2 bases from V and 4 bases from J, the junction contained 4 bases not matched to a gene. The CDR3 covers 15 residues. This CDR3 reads CASSYQDRAYNEQFF. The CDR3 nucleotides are TGTGCCAGCAGTTACCAGGACAGGGCATACAATGAGCAGTTCTTC.

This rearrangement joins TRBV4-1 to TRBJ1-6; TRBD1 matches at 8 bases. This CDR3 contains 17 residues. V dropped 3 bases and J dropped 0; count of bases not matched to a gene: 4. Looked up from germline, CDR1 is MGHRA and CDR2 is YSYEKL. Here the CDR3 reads CASSQHTGGSYNSPLHF. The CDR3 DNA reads TGCGCCAGCAGCCAGCATACAGGGGGCTCCTATAATTCACCCCTCCACTTT.